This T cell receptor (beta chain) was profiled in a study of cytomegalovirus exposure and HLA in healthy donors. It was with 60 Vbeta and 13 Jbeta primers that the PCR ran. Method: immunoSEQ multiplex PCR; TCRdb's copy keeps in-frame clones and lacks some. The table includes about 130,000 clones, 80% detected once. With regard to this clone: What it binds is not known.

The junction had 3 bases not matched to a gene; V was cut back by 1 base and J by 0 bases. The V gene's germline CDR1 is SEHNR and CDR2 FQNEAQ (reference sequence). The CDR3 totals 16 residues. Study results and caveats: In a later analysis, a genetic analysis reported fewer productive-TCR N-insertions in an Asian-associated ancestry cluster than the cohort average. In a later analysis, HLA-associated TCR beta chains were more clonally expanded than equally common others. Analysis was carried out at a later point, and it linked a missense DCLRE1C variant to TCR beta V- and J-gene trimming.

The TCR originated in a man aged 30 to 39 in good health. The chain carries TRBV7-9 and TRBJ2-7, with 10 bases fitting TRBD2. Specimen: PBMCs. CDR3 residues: CASSLVGLASSYEQYF. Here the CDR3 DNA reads TGTGCCAGCAGCTTAGTGGGACTAGCGTCCTCCTACGAGCAGTACTTC.